This T cell receptor beta chain is from a study of blood T cell repertoires in COVID-19. On the study more broadly: Some COVID-19 samples were acute and others convalescent; all came from the United States, Italy and Spain. Sample material is recorded as cDNA or gDNA derived from T cells, B-cell-depleted T cells, or PBMCs.

Adults between roughly 18 and 95 years of age took part from 20 to 25 US areas. Under the authors' procedure: From reference gene primer amplification, estimates of nucleated cell counts were derived. Profiling relied on immunoSEQ multiplex PCR, and the TCRdb table lists in-frame clones only, not all of them. The V and J calls and clone size come from that table; D and trimming were worked out from the DNA. The table records a few hundred thousand clones, around 89% of them present only once. This clone was counted once. This sequence was found in a woman in her thirties or forties with acute COVID-19. Sequenced input: PBMCs or T cells enriched from blood (not recorded which).

This CDR3 is CASTLAGGREQYF. As DNA, the CDR3 is TGTGCCAGCACTTTAGCGGGGGGTCGCGAGCAGTACTTC. The genes are TRBV7-9 and TRBJ2-7; the match to TRBD2 covers 10 bases. In germline, CDR1 is SEHNR, CDR2 FQNEAQ (reference sequence). The CDR3 has 13 residues. V dropped 7 bases and J dropped 6; count of bases not matched to a gene: 6.